This T cell receptor beta chain was recovered during a study of T cell responses to AZD1222 COVID-19 vaccine. Study results and limitations: Among those given AZD1222, only six were seropositive at baseline.

With regard to this clone: Its cognate antigen is unknown.

Here immunoSEQ multiplex PCR was the method, and the copy in TCRdb shows in-frame clones only, minus some. This sample has 95,000 to 100,000 clones; more than 70% occur once, and the top ten carry roughly 10%. The CDR3 has 18 residues. J lost 2 bases, V lost 2 bases, and 14 bases had no gene match. Germline loops: CDR1 MNHEY, CDR2 SMNVEV (reference sequence). The starting material was peripheral blood, obtained 28 days after the second AZD1222 dose. The receptor was derived from an adult who received the AZD1222 COVID-19 vaccine. The chain joins TRBV27 to TRBJ2-7; the match to TRBD2 covers 8 bases. The CDR3 spells CASSLISPPSGSTYEQYF. CDR3 coding DNA: TGTGCCAGCAGTTTAATATCCCCCCCGAGCGGGAGTACCTACGAGCAGTACTTC.